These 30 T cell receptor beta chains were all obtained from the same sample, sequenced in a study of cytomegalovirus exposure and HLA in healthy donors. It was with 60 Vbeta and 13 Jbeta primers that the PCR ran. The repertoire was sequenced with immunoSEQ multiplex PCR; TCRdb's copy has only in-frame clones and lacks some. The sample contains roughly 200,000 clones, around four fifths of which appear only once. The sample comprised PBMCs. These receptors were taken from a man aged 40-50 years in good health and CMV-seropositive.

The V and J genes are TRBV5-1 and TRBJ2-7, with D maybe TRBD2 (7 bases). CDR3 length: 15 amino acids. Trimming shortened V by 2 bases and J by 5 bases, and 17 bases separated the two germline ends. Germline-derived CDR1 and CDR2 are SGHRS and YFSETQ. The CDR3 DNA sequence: TGCGCCAGCAGCTTAACACAGGGAGGGTCCAACGAGCAGTACTTC. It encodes CASSLTQGGSNEQYF.

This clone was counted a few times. Here the CDR3 reads CASRNSGSSYNEQFF. The DNA of the CDR3 is TGTGCCAGTAGAAATAGCGGGAGCTCCTACAATGAGCAGTTCTTC. The chain is built from TRBV19 and TRBJ2-1; 9 bases map to TRBD2. Germline V gives CDR1 LNHDA, CDR2 SQIVND (reference sequence). There are 15 residues in the CDR3. J gave up 0 bases and V 6 bases, and 3 bases lay outside the gene matches. The full variable domain, its missing parts supplied by reference TRBV19 and TRBJ2-1, is DGGITQSPKYLFRKEGQNVTLSCEQNLNHDAMYWYRQDPGQGLRLIYYSQIVNDFQKGDIAEGYSVSREKKESFPLTVTSAQKNPTAFYLCASRNSGSSYNEQFFGPGTRLTVL.

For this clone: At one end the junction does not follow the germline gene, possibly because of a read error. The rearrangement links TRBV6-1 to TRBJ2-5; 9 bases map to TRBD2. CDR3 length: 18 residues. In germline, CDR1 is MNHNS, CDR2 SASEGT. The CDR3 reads CASSEEISGGTYQETQHF. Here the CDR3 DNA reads TGTGCCAGCAGTGAAGAGATTAGCGGGGGCACTTACCAAGAGACCCAGCACTTC.

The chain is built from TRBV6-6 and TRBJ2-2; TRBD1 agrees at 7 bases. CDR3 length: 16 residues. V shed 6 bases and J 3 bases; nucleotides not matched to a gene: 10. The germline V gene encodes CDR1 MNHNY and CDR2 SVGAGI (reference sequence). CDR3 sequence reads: CASRTTGEADTGELFF. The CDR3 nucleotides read TGTGCCAGCAGGACCACAGGGGAAGCAGACACCGGGGAGCTGTTTTTT.

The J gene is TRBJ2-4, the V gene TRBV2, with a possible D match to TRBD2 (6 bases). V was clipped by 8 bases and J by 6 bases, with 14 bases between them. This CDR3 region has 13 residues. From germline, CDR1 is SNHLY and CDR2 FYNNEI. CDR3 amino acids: CASSREPINIQYF. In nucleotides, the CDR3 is TGTGCCAGCTCCCGGGAGCCGATAAACATTCAGTACTTC.

The CDR3 region has the DNA TGTGCCAGTAGTGGACATTTGAACACTGAAGCTTTCTTT. Its translation is CASSGHLNTEAFF. V is TRBV19 and J is TRBJ1-1; D perhaps matches TRBD1 (5 bases). The CDR3 is 13 amino acids. Trimming shortened V by 5 bases and J by 0 bases, and 7 bases separated the two germline ends. Germline CDR1 reads LNHDA; CDR2 reads SQIVND (reference sequence).

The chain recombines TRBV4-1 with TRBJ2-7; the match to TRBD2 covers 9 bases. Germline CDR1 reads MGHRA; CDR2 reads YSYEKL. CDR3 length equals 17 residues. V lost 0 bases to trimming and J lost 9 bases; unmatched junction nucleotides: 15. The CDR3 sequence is CASSQDAVAGAIGRQYF. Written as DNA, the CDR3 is TGCGCCAGCAGCCAAGACGCTGTAGCGGGAGCAATCGGCAGGCAGTACTTC.

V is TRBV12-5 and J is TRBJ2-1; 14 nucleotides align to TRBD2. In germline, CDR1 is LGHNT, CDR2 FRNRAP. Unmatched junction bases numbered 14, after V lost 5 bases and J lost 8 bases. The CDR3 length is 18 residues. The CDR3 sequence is CASGASRGTSGSFYEQFF. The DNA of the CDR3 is TGTGCTAGTGGTGCCTCCCGGGGGACTAGCGGGAGTTTCTATGAGCAGTTCTTC. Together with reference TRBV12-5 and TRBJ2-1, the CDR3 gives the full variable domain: DARVTQTPRHKVTEMGQEVTMRCQPILGHNTVFWYRQTMMQGLELLAYFRNRAPLDDSGMPKDRFSAEMPDATLATLKIQPSEPRDSAVYFCASGASRGTSGSFYEQFFGPGTRLTVL.

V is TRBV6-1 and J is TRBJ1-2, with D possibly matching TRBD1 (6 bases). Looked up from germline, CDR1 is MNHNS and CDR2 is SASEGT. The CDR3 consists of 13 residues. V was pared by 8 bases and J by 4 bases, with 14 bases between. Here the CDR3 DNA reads TGTGCCAGCCCGAGGGGGGGGGTCTATGGCTACACCTTC. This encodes CASPRGGVYGYTF.

Written as DNA, the CDR3 is TGTGCCAGCAGCCCCCAAGCCGGCGGAATCCAGTCGGCCCAGTACTTC. Residues: CASSPQAGGIQSAQYF. The rearrangement uses TRBV5-4 and TRBJ2-5, with D hard to call. Germline-derived CDR1 and CDR2 are SGHNT and YYREEE (reference sequence). This CDR3 is 16 amino acids long. Trimming removed 4 bases at V and 9 bases at J, with 25 bases between.

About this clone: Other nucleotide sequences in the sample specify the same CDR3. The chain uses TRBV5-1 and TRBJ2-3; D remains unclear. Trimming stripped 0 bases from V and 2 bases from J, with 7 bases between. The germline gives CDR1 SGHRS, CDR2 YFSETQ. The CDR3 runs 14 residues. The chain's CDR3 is CASSLDSSTDTQYF. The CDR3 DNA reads TGCGCCAGCAGCTTGGATTCTTCCACAGATACGCAGTATTTT.

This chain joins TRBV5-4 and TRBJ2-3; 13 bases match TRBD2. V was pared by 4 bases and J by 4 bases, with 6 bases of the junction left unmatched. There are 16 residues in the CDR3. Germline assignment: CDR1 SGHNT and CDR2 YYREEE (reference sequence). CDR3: CASSRTSGSFADTQYF. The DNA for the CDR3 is TGTGCCAGCAGCCGGACTAGCGGGAGCTTCGCAGATACGCAGTATTTT. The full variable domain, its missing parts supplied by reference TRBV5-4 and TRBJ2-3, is ETGVTQSPTHLIKTRGQQVTLRCSSQSGHNTVSWYQQALGQGPQFIFQYYREEENGRGNFPPRFSGLQFPNYSSELNVNALELDDSALYLCASSRTSGSFADTQYFGPGTRLTVL.

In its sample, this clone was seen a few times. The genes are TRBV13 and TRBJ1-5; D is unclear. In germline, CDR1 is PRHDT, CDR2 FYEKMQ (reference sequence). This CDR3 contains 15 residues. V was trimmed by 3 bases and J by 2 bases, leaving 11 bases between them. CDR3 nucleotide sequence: TGTGCCAGCAGCTTGAGGCGGGGAGGCAATCAGCCCCAGCATTTT. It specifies CASSLRRGGNQPQHF. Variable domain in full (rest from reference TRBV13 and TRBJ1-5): AAGVIQSPRHLIKEKRETATLKCYPIPRHDTVYWYQQGPGQDPQFLISFYEKMQSDKGSIPDRFSAQQFSDYHSELNMSSLELGDSALYFCASSLRRGGNQPQHFGDGTRLSIL.

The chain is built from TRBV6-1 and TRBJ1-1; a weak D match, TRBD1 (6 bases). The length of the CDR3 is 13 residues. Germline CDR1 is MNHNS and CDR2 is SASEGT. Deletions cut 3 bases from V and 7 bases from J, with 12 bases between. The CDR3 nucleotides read TGTGCCAGCAGTGAGAAGGGGGAGGGTGAAGCTTTCTTT. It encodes CASSEKGEGEAFF.

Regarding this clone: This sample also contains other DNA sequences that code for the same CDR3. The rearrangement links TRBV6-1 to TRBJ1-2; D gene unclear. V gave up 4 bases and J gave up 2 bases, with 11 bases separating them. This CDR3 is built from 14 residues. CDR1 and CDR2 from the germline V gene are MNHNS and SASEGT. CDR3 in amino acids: CASSGQITNYGYTF. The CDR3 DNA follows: TGTGCCAGCAGTGGGCAGATAACCAACTATGGCTACACCTTC.

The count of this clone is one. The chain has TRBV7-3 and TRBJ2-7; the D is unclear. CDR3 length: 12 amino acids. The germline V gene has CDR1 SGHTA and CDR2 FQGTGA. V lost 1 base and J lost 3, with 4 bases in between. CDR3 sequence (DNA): TGTGCCAGCAGCTTAAACGGCTACGAGCAGTACTTC. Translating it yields CASSLNGYEQYF.

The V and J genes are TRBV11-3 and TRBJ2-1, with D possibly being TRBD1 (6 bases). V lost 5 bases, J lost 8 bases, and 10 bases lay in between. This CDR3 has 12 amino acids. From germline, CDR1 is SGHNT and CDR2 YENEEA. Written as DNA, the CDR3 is TGTGCCAGCAGCATGGACAGCCATGAGCAGTTCTTC. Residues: CASSMDSHEQFF.

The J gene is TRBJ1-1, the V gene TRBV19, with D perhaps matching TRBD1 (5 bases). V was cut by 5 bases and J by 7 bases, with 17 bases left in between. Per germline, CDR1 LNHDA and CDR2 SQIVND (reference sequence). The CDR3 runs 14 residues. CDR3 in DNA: TGTGCCAGTAGTCTCGCGGGAAGGGGTCTTGAAGCTTTCTTT. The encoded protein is CASSLAGRGLEAFF.

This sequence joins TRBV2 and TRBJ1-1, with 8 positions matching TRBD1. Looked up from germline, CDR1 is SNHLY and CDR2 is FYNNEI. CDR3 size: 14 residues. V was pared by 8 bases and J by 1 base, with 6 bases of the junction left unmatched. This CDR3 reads CASQGAGGNTEAFF. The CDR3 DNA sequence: TGTGCCAGCCAGGGGGCAGGCGGGAACACTGAAGCTTTCTTT.

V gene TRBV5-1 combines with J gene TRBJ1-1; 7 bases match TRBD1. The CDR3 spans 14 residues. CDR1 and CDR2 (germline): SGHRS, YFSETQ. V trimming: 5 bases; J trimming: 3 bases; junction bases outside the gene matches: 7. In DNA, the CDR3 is TGCGCCAGCAGATCCGACAGGGTAGACACTGAAGCTTTCTTT. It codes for CASRSDRVDTEAFF.

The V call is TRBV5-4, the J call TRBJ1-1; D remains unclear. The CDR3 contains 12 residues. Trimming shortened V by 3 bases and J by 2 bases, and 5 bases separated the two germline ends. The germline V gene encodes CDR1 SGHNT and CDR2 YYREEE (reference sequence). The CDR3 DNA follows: TGTGCCAGCAGCTCCCCAAACACTGAAGCTTTCTTT. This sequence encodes CASSSPNTEAFF.

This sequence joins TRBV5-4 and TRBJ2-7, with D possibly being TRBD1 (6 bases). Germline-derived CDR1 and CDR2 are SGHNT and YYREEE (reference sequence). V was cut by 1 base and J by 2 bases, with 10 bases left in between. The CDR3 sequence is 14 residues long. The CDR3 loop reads CASSLTGLAYEQYF. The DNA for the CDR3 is TGTGCCAGCAGCTTGACAGGGTTAGCCTACGAGCAGTACTTC. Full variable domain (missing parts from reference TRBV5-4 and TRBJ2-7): ETGVTQSPTHLIKTRGQQVTLRCSSQSGHNTVSWYQQALGQGPQFIFQYYREEENGRGNFPPRFSGLQFPNYSSELNVNALELDDSALYLCASSLTGLAYEQYFGPGTRLTVT.

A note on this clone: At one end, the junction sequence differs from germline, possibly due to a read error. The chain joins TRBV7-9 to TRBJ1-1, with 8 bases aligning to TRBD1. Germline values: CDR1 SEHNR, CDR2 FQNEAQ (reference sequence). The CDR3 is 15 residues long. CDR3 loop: CSSSLAGGKDTEAFF. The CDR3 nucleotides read TGTTCCAGCAGCTTAGCAGGGGGCAAGGACACTGAAGCTTTCTTT.

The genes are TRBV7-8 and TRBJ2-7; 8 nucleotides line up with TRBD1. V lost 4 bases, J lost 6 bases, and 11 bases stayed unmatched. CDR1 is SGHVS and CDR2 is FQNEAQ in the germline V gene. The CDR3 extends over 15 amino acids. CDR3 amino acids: CASSSDRGTVGEQYF. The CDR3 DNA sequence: TGTGCCAGCAGCTCCGACAGGGGTACCGTTGGCGAGCAGTACTTC.

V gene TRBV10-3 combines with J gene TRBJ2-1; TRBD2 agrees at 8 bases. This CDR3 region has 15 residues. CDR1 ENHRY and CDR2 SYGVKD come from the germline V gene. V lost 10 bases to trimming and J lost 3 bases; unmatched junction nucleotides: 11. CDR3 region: CATWGAGEGYNEQFF. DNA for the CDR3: TGTGCCACCTGGGGAGCGGGAGAGGGCTACAATGAGCAGTTCTTC.

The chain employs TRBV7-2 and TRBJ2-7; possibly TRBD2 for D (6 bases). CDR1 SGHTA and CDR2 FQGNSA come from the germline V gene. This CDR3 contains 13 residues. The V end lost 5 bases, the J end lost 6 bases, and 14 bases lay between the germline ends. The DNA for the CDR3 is TGTGCCAGCAGCGAGGACTATACCCGCGAGCAGTACTTC. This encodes CASSEDYTREQYF.

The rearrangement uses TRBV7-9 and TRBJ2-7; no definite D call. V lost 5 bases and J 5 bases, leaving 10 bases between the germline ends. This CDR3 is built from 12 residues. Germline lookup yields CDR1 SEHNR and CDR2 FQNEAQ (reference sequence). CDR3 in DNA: TGTGCCAGCAGCCAGTTACCCCACGAGCAGTACTTC. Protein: CASSQLPHEQYF. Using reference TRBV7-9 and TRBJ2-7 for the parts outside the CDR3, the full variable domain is DTGVSQNPRHKITKRGQNVTFRCDPISEHNRLYWYRQTLGQGPEFLTYFQNEAQLEKSRLLSDRFSAERPKGSFSTLEIQRTEQGDSAMYLCASSQLPHEQYFGPGTRLTVT.

The CDR3, as DNA: TGCGCCAGCAGCCACACGGTCCCCGTAGGAGCGGGAGATTTGGGCGGGGAGCTGTTTTTT. This gives the protein CASSHTVPVGAGDLGGELFF. V usage is TRBV4-3 and J usage is TRBJ2-2; the match to TRBD2 covers 8 bases. The CDR3 runs to 20 residues. Germline CDR1 is LGHNA and CDR2 is YSLEER. With V trimmed by 3 bases and J by 7 bases, 22 bases remained unmatched.

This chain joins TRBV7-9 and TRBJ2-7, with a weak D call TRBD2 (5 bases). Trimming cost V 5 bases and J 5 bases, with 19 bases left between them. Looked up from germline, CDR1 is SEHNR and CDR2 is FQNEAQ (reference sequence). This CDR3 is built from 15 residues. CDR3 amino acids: CASSLPSLAKNEQYF. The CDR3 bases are TGTGCCAGCAGCCTCCCATCGCTAGCAAAAAACGAGCAGTACTTC. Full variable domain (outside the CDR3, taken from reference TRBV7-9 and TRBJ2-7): DTGVSQNPRHKITKRGQNVTFRCDPISEHNRLYWYRQTLGQGPEFLTYFQNEAQLEKSRLLSDRFSAERPKGSFSTLEIQRTEQGDSAMYLCASSLPSLAKNEQYFGPGTRLTVT.

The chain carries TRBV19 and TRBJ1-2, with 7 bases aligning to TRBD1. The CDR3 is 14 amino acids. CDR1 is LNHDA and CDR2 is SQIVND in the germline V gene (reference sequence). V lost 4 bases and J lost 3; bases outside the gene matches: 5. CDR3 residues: CASSTPTGDYGYTF. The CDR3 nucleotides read TGTGCCAGTAGTACCCCTACAGGGGACTATGGCTACACCTTC.